The 23 T cell receptor beta chains given below trace back to one sample, sequenced in a study of T-cell memory formation after mild COVID-19. TCRdb called the 5' RACE reads again in MiXCR, with one record for every CDR3 protein. The table records more than 100,000 distinct CDR3 sequences, approximately 17% of them present only once. The sequenced sample was PBMCs or a T cell subset sorted from them (not recorded which). The receptors come from a man between 18 and 35 years old who had mild COVID-19 (a few samples of this study predate the infection). Cell type and time point are not known.

V and J are TRBV4-1 and TRBJ2-6, with D perhaps TRBD2 (5 bases). CDR3 length equals 18 residues. CDR1 and CDR2 (germline): MGHRA, YSYEKL. The germline V and J ends were trimmed by 0 bases and 0 bases, with 12 bases remaining between them. The CDR3 spells CASSQDGWEHSGANVLTF. The CDR3 DNA reads TGCGCCAGCAGCCAAGATGGGTGGGAGCACTCTGGGGCCAACGTCCTGACTTTC.

This clonotype was counted a few times. CDR3 nucleotides: TGTGCCAGCAGCTTGACAGGGGCTCAGTCCTACGAGCAGTACGTC. It translates to CASSLTGAQSYEQYV. The chain recombines TRBV7-8 with TRBJ2-7; 8 bases align to TRBD1. CDR3 length: 15 amino acids. V lost 3 bases to trimming and J lost 1 base; unmatched junction nucleotides: 5. The germline V gene encodes CDR1 SGHVS and CDR2 FQNEAQ.

The chain combines TRBV3-1 with TRBJ1-1, with D unresolved. This CDR3 is built from 12 residues. In germline, CDR1 is LGHDT, CDR2 YNNKEL (reference sequence). The V and J ends lost 7 bases and 1 base respectively, with 7 bases between them. The CDR3: CASIGKNTEAFF. The DNA for the CDR3 is TGTGCCAGCATCGGGAAGAACACTGAAGCTTTCTTT.

The rearrangement links TRBV6-5 to TRBJ1-1; D is possibly TRBD1 (5 bases). Germline CDR1 and CDR2: MNHEY and SVGAGI. The CDR3 is 14 residues long. Trimming removed 4 bases from V and 6 bases from J, with 15 bases in between. This CDR3 is CASSSLMRGAEAFF. The CDR3 coding sequence is TGTGCCAGCAGTTCACTTATGCGGGGCGCTGAAGCTTTCTTT.

This chain links TRBV30 with TRBJ2-7; 8 nucleotides match TRBD1. Germline CDR1 and CDR2: GTSNPN and SVGIG (reference sequence). J gave up 3 bases and V 5 bases, and 0 bases lay outside the gene matches. This CDR3 is 11 amino acids long. CDR3 loop: CAWGTGYEQYF. CDR3 in DNA: TGTGCCTGGGGGACAGGCTACGAGCAGTACTTC.

This sequence joins TRBV14 and TRBJ2-3; the D gene is possibly TRBD2 (6 bases). The CDR3 runs to 13 residues. Trimming took 0 bases from V and 9 from J, leaving 10 bases between them. Germline V CDR1 and CDR2: SGHDN, FVKESK. The CDR3 reads CASSQDSGLTQYF. The CDR3 DNA is TGTGCCAGCAGCCAAGATAGCGGTTTGACGCAGTATTTT.

This sequence joins TRBV4-2 and TRBJ2-2, with 9 bases matching TRBD1. This CDR3 is 16 amino acids long. V lost 4 bases to trimming and J lost 3 bases; unmatched junction nucleotides: 6. Germline V gene sequence: CDR1 LGHNA, CDR2 YNFKEQ. CDR3 region: CASSPNRGLDTGELFF. The CDR3 DNA follows: TGTGCCAGCAGCCCGAACAGGGGGCTGGACACCGGGGAGCTGTTTTTT.

This clonotype was seen a handful of times. The chain carries TRBV4-3 and TRBJ2-2; D gene uncertain. Germline V lookup: CDR1 LGHNA, CDR2 YSLEER. CDR3 length: 13 residues. V lost 0 bases and J lost 8, with 7 bases in between. CDR3 sequence (DNA): TGCGCCAGCAGCCAAGAAATCGGTGGGGAGCTGTTTTTT. Residues: CASSQEIGGELFF.

This clonotype has just a few counts. The V and J genes are TRBV2 and TRBJ2-5; 11 bases agree with TRBD1. V shed 4 bases and J 4 bases; nucleotides not matched to a gene: 5. The CDR3 spans 15 residues. CDR1 is SNHLY and CDR2 is FYNNEI in the germline V gene. As DNA, the CDR3 is TGTGCCAGCAGTGGGACAGGGGGCACTCGAGAGACCCAGTACTTC. Amino acid sequence: CASSGTGGTRETQYF.

The chain couples TRBV27 to TRBJ2-2; 8 bases match TRBD1. The CDR3 is made up of 15 amino acids. V dropped 6 bases and J dropped 6; count of bases not matched to a gene: 9. Germline V gene sequence: CDR1 MNHEY, CDR2 SMNVEV (reference sequence). CDR3 bases: TGTGCCAGCAGATCCCGCGCGACAGGGGCCGGGGAGCTGTTTTTT. Its translation: CASRSRATGAGELFF.

This chain links TRBV6-1 with TRBJ2-7, with 7 bases fitting TRBD2. Germline CDR1 and CDR2: MNHNS and SASEGT. V shed 6 bases, J shed 7 bases, and the junction held 9 bases outside the gene matches. The CDR3 has 13 amino acids. This chain's CDR3 is CASRPASGVEQYV. CDR3 sequence (DNA): TGTGCCAGCAGACCAGCTAGCGGAGTAGAGCAGTACGTC.

This clonotype was counted between two and nine times. The chain combines TRBV4-1 with TRBJ1-1; D remains unclear. The ends were cut back, 0 bases at V and 4 bases at J, with 18 bases in the middle. This CDR3 is built from 17 residues. From germline, CDR1 is MGHRA and CDR2 YSYEKL. The CDR3 spells CASSQDIRRVVGTEAFF. The CDR3 bases are TGCGCCAGCAGCCAAGATATTAGACGAGTGGTGGGCACTGAAGCTTTCTTT.

On this clonotype itself: The DNA is omitted, as the CDR3 cannot be located on it reliably, and the CDR3 follows TCRdb's listing. The chain recombines TRBV6-2 or TRBV6-3 with TRBJ2-1; no DNA check was done on the table's D call, TRBD1. Inclusive of both ends, the CDR3 amounts to 15 amino acids. Germline assignment: CDR1 MNHEY and CDR2 SVGEGT. The CDR3 region is CASSSSLTGYNEQFF.

The V gene is TRBV7-3, the J gene TRBJ2-1, with D maybe TRBD2 (5 bases). The V and J ends lost 4 bases and 5 bases respectively, with 9 bases between them. This CDR3 has 13 residues. The germline CDR1 and CDR2 sequences are SGHTA and FQGTGA. The chain's CDR3 is CASSSGIHNEQFF. Here the CDR3 DNA reads TGTGCCAGCAGCTCCGGGATTCACAATGAGCAGTTCTTC.

This clonotype was found a few times. The chain uses TRBV6-5 and TRBJ2-3; TRBD2 is a possible D gene (5 bases). Germline loops: CDR1 MNHEY, CDR2 SVGAGI. The CDR3 is 13 residues long. V was clipped by 6 bases and J by 3 bases, with 10 bases between them. The CDR3: CASRRGLTDTQYF. CDR3 nucleotide sequence: TGTGCCAGCAGGAGAGGACTTACAGATACGCAGTATTTT.

This clonotype was seen many times. V gene TRBV5-1 combines with J gene TRBJ2-5; 13 nucleotides match TRBD2. V shed 3 bases, J shed 5 bases, and the junction held 10 bases outside the gene matches. The germline V gene has CDR1 SGHRS and CDR2 YFSETQ. The CDR3 extends over 17 amino acids. This chain's CDR3 is CASSSRTSGGVSETQYF. The CDR3 nucleotides read TGCGCCAGCAGCTCCAGGACTAGCGGGGGAGTAAGCGAGACCCAGTACTTC. Using reference TRBV5-1 and TRBJ2-5 for the parts outside the CDR3, the full variable domain is KAGVTQTPRYLIKTRGQQVTLSCSPISGHRSVSWYQQTPGQGLQFLFEYFSETQRNKGNFPGRFSGRQFSNSRSEMNVSTLELGDSALYLCASSSRTSGGVSETQYFGPGTRLLVL.

This chain connects TRBV12-3 or TRBV12-4 to TRBJ1-5; D is possibly TRBD1 (5 bases). Deletions cut 6 bases from V and 7 bases from J, with 22 bases between. The CDR3 totals 16 residues. CDR3 loop: CASSTGLKGPGQPQHF. The CDR3 DNA is TGTGCCAGCAGCACGGGACTCAAGGGACCGGGCCAGCCCCAGCATTTT.

This clonotype has just a few counts. The rearrangement joins TRBV7-9 to TRBJ1-5; TRBD1 matches 9 bases. The CDR3 has 15 amino acids. CDR1 and CDR2 from the germline V gene are SEHNR and FQNEAQ (reference sequence). V lost 6 bases, J lost 2 bases, and 5 bases stayed unmatched. The CDR3 DNA reads as TGTGCCAGCAGACAGGACAGGGGAGGCAATCAGCCCCAGCATTTT. It is translated as CASRQDRGGNQPQHF. Full variable domain (outside the CDR3, taken from reference TRBV7-9 and TRBJ1-5): DTGVSQNPRHKITKRGQNVTFRCDPISEHNRLYWYRQTLGQGPEFLTYFQNEAQLEKSRLLSDRFSAERPKGSFSTLEIQRTEQGDSAMYLCASRQDRGGNQPQHFGDGTRLSIL.

This clonotype has only a few counts. The chain couples TRBV5-1 to TRBJ2-3; a possible D gene is TRBD2 (6 bases). CDR1 is SGHRS and CDR2 is YFSETQ in the germline V gene. V was shortened by 1 base and J by 3 bases, with 12 bases between the two germline ends. The length of the CDR3 is 15 residues. CDR3 residues: CASSLSGGRTDTQYF. CDR3 nucleotide sequence: TGCGCCAGCAGCTTGTCTGGGGGGAGGACAGATACGCAGTATTTT.

This clonotype was seen many times. The chain couples TRBV5-1 to TRBJ2-3; D call uncertain. The germline CDR1 and CDR2 sequences are SGHRS and YFSETQ. V lost 0 bases, J lost 5 bases, and 10 bases lay in between. CDR3 size: 14 residues. The CDR3 region has the DNA TGCGCCAGCAGCTTGGGGCGGCTCGGAGATACGCAGTATTTT. Its protein product is CASSLGRLGDTQYF.

The V and J genes are TRBV6-2 or TRBV6-3 and TRBJ1-5; 9 bases match TRBD1. The CDR3 length is 15 residues. CDR1 and CDR2 (germline): MNHEY, SVGEGT. Trimming took 6 bases from V and 0 from J; bases not matched to a gene: 3. In DNA form, the CDR3 reads TGTGCCAGCAGAAGGGACAGGGCTAGCAATCAGCCCCAGCATTTT. Translating it yields CASRRDRASNQPQHF.

This clonotype has more than one count but fewer than ten. The chain links TRBV6-1 to TRBJ2-5, with 8 bases lining up with TRBD1. CDR1 and CDR2 from the germline V gene are MNHNS and SASEGT. The CDR3 covers 14 residues. V shed 6 bases, J shed 0 bases, and the junction held 3 bases outside the gene matches. The CDR3 loop is CASSRGLYQETQYF. The CDR3 DNA reads as TGTGCCAGCAGCAGGGGGCTTTACCAAGAGACCCAGTACTTC.

This clonotype has a handful of counts. This chain joins TRBV12-3 or TRBV12-4 and TRBJ2-4; D ambiguous. The germline V and J ends were trimmed by 4 bases and 6 bases, with 4 bases remaining between them. There are 11 residues in the CDR3. The CDR3 region has the DNA TGTGCCAGCAGTTCCTTAAACATTCAGTACTTC. Amino acids: CASSSLNIQYF.